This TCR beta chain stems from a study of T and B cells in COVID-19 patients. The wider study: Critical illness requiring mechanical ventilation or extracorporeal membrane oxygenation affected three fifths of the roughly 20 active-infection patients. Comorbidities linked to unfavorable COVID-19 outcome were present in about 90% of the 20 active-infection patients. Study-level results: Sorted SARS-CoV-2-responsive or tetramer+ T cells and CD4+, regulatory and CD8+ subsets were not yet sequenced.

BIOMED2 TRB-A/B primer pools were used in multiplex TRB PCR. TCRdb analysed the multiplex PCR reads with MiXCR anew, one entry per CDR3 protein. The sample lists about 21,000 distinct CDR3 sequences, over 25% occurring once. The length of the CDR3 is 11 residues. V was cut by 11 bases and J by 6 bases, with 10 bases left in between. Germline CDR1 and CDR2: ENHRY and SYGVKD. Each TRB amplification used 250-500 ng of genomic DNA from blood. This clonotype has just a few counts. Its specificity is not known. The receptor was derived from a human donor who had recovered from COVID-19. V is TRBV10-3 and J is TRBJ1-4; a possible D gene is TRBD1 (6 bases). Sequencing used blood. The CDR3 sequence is CASRTDEKLFF. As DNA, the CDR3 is TGTGCCTCCCGGACAGATGAAAAACTGTTTTTT.